This TCR beta chain was identified during a study of TIL therapy for anti-PD-1-resistant metastatic lung cancer. As for the study in general: Patients had a median age of around 56 years (range 38-75). Half of patients were current or former smokers.

Whole-study results and caveats: Compared with baseline intratumoral T cells, expanded TIL cultures were more clonal and less diverse (roughly 6.5% vs 31%).

The immunoSEQ assay was v3. The protocol was immunoSEQ multiplex PCR, while the TCRdb copy is restricted to in-frame clones and leaves out a portion. The sample gives more than 90,000 clones, less than 70% of which show up once; 10% to 11% is in the top ten. The CDR3 runs 12 residues. V was trimmed by 6 bases and J by 5 bases, leaving 7 bases between them. Germline lookup yields CDR1 LNHDA and CDR2 SQIVND (reference sequence). Comments on this clone: Its antigen remains unknown.

The sample's time point: pre-treatment sample, taken before nivolumab and TIL therapy. Pleural nodules or supraclavicular lymph nodes made up most of the excised metastases sampled. The sequencing used tumor tissue, collected at baseline. The V gene is TRBV19, the J gene TRBJ1-4, with D unresolved. This receptor was taken from a person between 25 and 80 years old with non-small cell lung cancer. The CDR3 DNA follows: TGTGCCAGTAGAAGGGAGAATGAAAAACTGTTTTTT. It specifies CASRRENEKLFF.